The source of this T cell receptor beta chain is a study of cytomegalovirus exposure and HLA in healthy donors. Study findings and constraints: Productive rates of about 87% or about 30% were seen for most TCR beta V segments in an earlier analysis. The presence/absence work took it that sequencing depth was about the same across donors.

V was trimmed by 1 base and J by 5 bases, leaving 14 bases between them. There are 15 residues in the CDR3. Germline V gene lookup returns CDR1 SGHTA and CDR2 FQGNSA. As concerns this clone: Antigen: not known.

Researchers ran the PCR with 60 Vbeta and 13 Jbeta primers. Data came from immunoSEQ multiplex PCR; TCRdb stores just in-frame clones and leaves some out. The sample lists under 150,000 clones, about 64% seen once, with 7.5% to 9% in the top ten. V usage is TRBV7-2 and J usage is TRBJ2-5; a possible D gene is TRBD2 (7 bases). The sequence came from a man between 18 and 35 years old in good health and CMV-seropositive. Sequenced sample: PBMCs. The CDR3 reads CASSLGGGRWETQYF. The CDR3 nucleotides are TGTGCCAGCAGCTTAGGGGGGGGCCGTTGGGAGACCCAGTACTTC.